What follows are 31 T cell receptor beta chains derived from one specimen sequenced in a study of cytomegalovirus exposure and HLA in healthy donors. The PCR ran on 60 Vbeta and 13 Jbeta primers. Sequenced by immunoSEQ multiplex PCR; TCRdb stores in-frame clones only, minus some. The data show about 140,000 clones, 80% seen once. Sequenced input: PBMCs. The receptor source for this set is a man aged 50-59 years in good health and CMV-seronegative.

V usage is TRBV4-1 and J usage is TRBJ2-5, with 7 bases identical to TRBD2. The CDR3 runs to 17 residues. The trim removed 3 bases at V and 1 base at J, leaving 11 bases unmatched. Germline-derived CDR1 and CDR2 are MGHRA and YSYEKL. The CDR3 loop reads CASSQTPGLQVQETQYF. The DNA of the CDR3 is TGCGCCAGCAGCCAGACCCCGGGACTACAAGTCCAAGAGACCCAGTACTTC.

This clone was observed a handful of times. The gene calls are TRBV30 and TRBJ1-2; tentatively, D is TRBD1 (5 bases). CDR3 length: 10 amino acids. Trimming shortened V by 5 bases and J by 7 bases, and 8 bases separated the two germline ends. The V gene's germline CDR1 is GTSNPN and CDR2 SVGIG (reference sequence). This chain's CDR3 is CAWDQGGYTF. The CDR3, as DNA: TGTGCCTGGGATCAGGGTGGCTACACCTTC.

The chain employs TRBV28 and TRBJ2-7; D possibly corresponds to TRBD1 (6 bases). The germline gives CDR1 MDHEN, CDR2 SYDVKM. This CDR3 has 16 amino acids. V was shortened by 3 bases and J by 5 bases, with 20 bases between the two germline ends. The CDR3 region is CASSFRSTGTFHEQYF. The CDR3 nucleotides are TGTGCCAGCAGTTTCCGTTCCACAGGGACCTTCCACGAGCAGTACTTC. Together with reference TRBV28 and TRBJ2-7, the CDR3 gives the full variable domain: DVKVTQSSRYLVKRTGEKVFLECVQDMDHENMFWYRQDPGLGLRLIYFSYDVKMKEKGDIPEGYSVSREKKERFSLILESASTNQTSMYLCASSFRSTGTFHEQYFGPGTRLTVT.

The chain is built from TRBV10-1 and TRBJ2-1; D not certain. The CDR3 covers 15 residues. CDR1 and CDR2 (germline): WNHNN, SYGVQD (reference sequence). Between the trimmed V and J ends, which lost 3 bases and 1 base, there was a span of 10 bases. For the CDR3, the DNA is TGCGCCAGCAGTGACGGCAGGCCTTCCTACAATGAGCAGTTCTTC. Encoded protein: CASSDGRPSYNEQFF.

This chain uses TRBV19 with TRBJ2-1, with D maybe TRBD1 (5 bases). The CDR3 runs to 13 residues. Germline V gene sequence: CDR1 LNHDA, CDR2 SQIVND (reference sequence). V lost 5 bases and J lost 5, with 10 bases in between. The CDR3 nucleotides read TGTGCCAGTAGTCCGGACACCAACAATGAGCAGTTCTTC. It yields the protein CASSPDTNNEQFF.

The chain uses TRBV11-3 and TRBJ2-1, with 7 bases matching TRBD1. V gave up 5 bases and J gave up 7 bases; unmatched junction bases: 11. This CDR3 contains 15 residues. Germline CDR1 SGHNT, CDR2 YENEEA. CDR3 DNA sequence: TGTGCCAGCAGCCAAGATCGCGTGACAGGGAATGAGCAGTTCTTC. This gives the protein CASSQDRVTGNEQFF.

This chain uses TRBV2 with TRBJ2-4; D is unresolved. There are 13 residues in the CDR3. Germline CDR1 is SNHLY and CDR2 is FYNNEI. Trimming took 3 bases from V and 6 from J, leaving 9 bases between them. The CDR3 protein is CASSEESGNIQYF. The CDR3 nucleotides read TGTGCCAGCAGTGAGGAATCGGGAAACATTCAGTACTTC.

The chain couples TRBV2 to TRBJ2-1; 8 bases are shared with TRBD2. The CDR3 consists of 15 residues. CDR1 and CDR2 from the germline V gene are SNHLY and FYNNEI. The J segment lost 4 bases and the V segment lost 4 bases, leaving 6 bases of the junction unmatched. The CDR3 DNA reads as TGTGCCAGCAGTGTGGATAGCGGGACTTACAATGAGCAGTTCTTC. It specifies CASSVDSGTYNEQFF.

This chain links TRBV29-1 with TRBJ2-5; 8 nucleotides align to TRBD1. This CDR3 has 15 amino acids. Per germline, CDR1 SQVTM and CDR2 ANQGSEA. The V and J ends lost 4 bases and 4 bases, in that order; junction bases with no gene match: 11. The CDR3 bases are TGCAGCGTTGGGTCCGGACAGGGAGCCTTAGAGACCCAGTACTTC. Protein: CSVGSGQGALETQYF.

This chain uses TRBV5-6 with TRBJ2-7; TRBD2 matches 13 bases. This CDR3 spans 15 amino acids. Trimming at V came to 2 bases and at J to 6 bases, leaving 5 bases not matched to a gene. Germline V gives CDR1 SGHDT, CDR2 YYEEEE. Here the CDR3 reads CASSLLAGGPGEQYF. In DNA form, the CDR3 reads TGTGCCAGCAGCTTACTAGCGGGGGGGCCCGGCGAGCAGTACTTC. Complete variable domain (other parts from reference TRBV5-6 and TRBJ2-7): DAGVTQSPTHLIKTRGQQVTLRCSPKSGHDTVSWYQQALGQGPQFIFQYYEEEERQRGNFPDRFSGHQFPNYSSELNVNALLLGDSALYLCASSLLAGGPGEQYFGPGTRLTVT.

The chain has TRBV7-9 and TRBJ1-2; TRBD1 matches 9 bases. Germline-derived CDR1 and CDR2 are SEHNR and FQNEAQ (reference sequence). V dropped 5 bases and J dropped 8; count of bases not matched to a gene: 9. This CDR3 contains 14 residues. The CDR3 DNA follows: TGTGCCAGCAGCGAAGAAACAGGGGGCCACGGCTACACCTTC. Protein sequence: CASSEETGGHGYTF.

The V call is TRBV14, the J call TRBJ2-1; D unclear. In germline, CDR1 is SGHDN, CDR2 FVKESK. V shed 1 base and J shed 4 bases, with 14 bases lying between them. This CDR3 comprises 16 residues. CDR3 region: CASSQVPRLIYNEQFF. The CDR3 DNA reads as TGTGCCAGCAGCCAAGTTCCGAGACTTATATACAATGAGCAGTTCTTC. Supplemented by reference TRBV14 and TRBJ2-1, the full variable domain reads EAGVTQFPSHSVIEKGQTVTLRCDPISGHDNLYWYRRVMGKEIKFLLHFVKESKQDESGMPNNRFLAERTGGTYSTLKVQPAELEDSGVYFCASSQVPRLIYNEQFFGPGTRLTVL.

The chain combines TRBV5-1 with TRBJ2-5; TRBD1 matches 10 bases. The end of the DNA fits TRBJ2-7 better, so the J call may be wrong. The CDR3 is 15 amino acids. Per the germline V gene, CDR1 is SGHRS and CDR2 is YFSETQ. The CDR3 nucleotides read TGCGCCAGCAGCTGGGGACAGGGGAGCTCCTACGAGCAGTACTTC. Amino acid sequence: CASSWGQGSSYEQYF.

This chain connects TRBV30 to TRBJ2-5; TRBD1 agrees at 10 bases. V lost 4 bases to trimming and J lost 5 bases; unmatched junction nucleotides: 10. The CDR3 sequence is 15 residues long. Germline assignment: CDR1 GTSNPN and CDR2 SVGIG (reference sequence). In nucleotides, the CDR3 is TGTGCCTGGACCTTCCCGACAGGGGGCAGGGAGACCCAGTACTTC. It yields the protein CAWTFPTGGRETQYF.

J is TRBJ1-5 and V is TRBV27; TRBD1 agrees at 9 bases. V lost 3 bases and J lost 6; bases outside the gene matches: 6. CDR1 MNHEY and CDR2 SMNVEV come from the germline V gene (reference sequence). There are 15 residues in the CDR3. The CDR3 region is CASSFQGQGGQPQHF. The CDR3 DNA is TGTGCCAGCAGTTTCCAGGGACAGGGAGGTCAGCCCCAGCATTTT.

Only a few counts were recorded for this clone. The V and J genes are TRBV4-2 and TRBJ1-6, with TRBD1 identical over 9 bases. V trimming: 1 base; J trimming: 4 bases; junction bases outside the gene matches: 2. From germline, CDR1 is LGHNA and CDR2 YNFKEQ. This CDR3 has 16 residues. The CDR3 nucleotides are TGTGCCAGCAGCCAAGTACAGGGGGCTTATAATTCACCCCTCCACTTT. Protein sequence: CASSQVQGAYNSPLHF.

The DNA of the CDR3 is TGCGCCAGCAGTAGGGCAGGGGGAACCGGGGAGCTGTTTTTT. Its translation: CASSRAGGTGELFF. The V call is TRBV5-1, the J call TRBJ2-2; 7 nucleotides line up with TRBD1. Looked up from germline, CDR1 is SGHRS and CDR2 is YFSETQ. The V and J ends lost 5 bases and 5 bases, in that order; junction bases with no gene match: 6. The CDR3 runs 14 residues.

CDR3 bases: TGTGCCATCACTGGATCAAAACTAGGACTAGGAAGTCGGAGCTCCTACAATGAGCAGTTCTTC. Its protein is CAITGSKLGLGSRSSYNEQFF. The chain links TRBV10-3 to TRBJ2-1, with 7 bases aligning to TRBD2. J was trimmed by 0 bases and V by 7 bases; bases with no gene match: 24. The CDR3 is 21 residues long. Germline values: CDR1 ENHRY, CDR2 SYGVKD.

The V gene is TRBV9, the J gene TRBJ2-2, with D uncertain. The germline CDR1 and CDR2 sequences are SGDLS and YYNGEE. V was clipped by 0 bases and J by 7 bases, with 4 bases between them. The CDR3 runs 12 residues. The CDR3 DNA sequence: TGTGCCAGCAGCGTAGAATACGGGGAGCTGTTTTTT. It codes for CASSVEYGELFF.

This clone was found a few times. The J gene is TRBJ2-7, the V gene TRBV11-2; 10 nucleotides match TRBD1. V lost 5 bases, J lost 1 base, and 14 bases stayed unmatched. CDR1 and CDR2 from the germline V gene are SGHAT and FQNNGV. The CDR3 covers 18 residues. The CDR3 DNA sequence: TGTGCCAGCAGCCCAACCGGGACAGGGGTCTACACGTCCTACGAGCAGTACTTC. Translating gives CASSPTGTGVYTSYEQYF.

The chain recombines TRBV5-6 with TRBJ2-7; perhaps TRBD2 as D (5 bases). Germline lookup yields CDR1 SGHDT and CDR2 YYEEEE. This CDR3 contains 14 residues. V was cut by 0 bases and J by 2 bases, with 9 bases left in between. CDR3 region: CASSLGGLAYEQYF. CDR3 DNA sequence: TGTGCCAGCAGCTTGGGAGGGTTAGCCTACGAGCAGTACTTC.

The rearrangement joins TRBV20-1 to TRBJ1-2; D not certain. CDR3 length equals 11 residues. V was trimmed by 1 base and J by 4 bases, leaving 4 bases between them. Looked up from germline, CDR1 is DFQATT and CDR2 is SNEGSKA (reference sequence). For the CDR3, the DNA is TGCAGTGCTAGAGGGGCCTATGGCTACACCTTC. It codes for CSARGAYGYTF.

This chain joins TRBV27 and TRBJ2-1; D is perhaps TRBD1 (6 bases). From germline, CDR1 is MNHEY and CDR2 SMNVEV (reference sequence). V was clipped by 6 bases and J by 0 bases, with 9 bases between them. The CDR3 runs to 14 residues. The CDR3, as DNA: TGTGCCAGCAGAGACAGGAGCTCCTACAATGAGCAGTTCTTC. Translation: CASRDRSSYNEQFF.

This chain connects TRBV10-3 to TRBJ2-7, with 7 bases aligning to TRBD2. Germline CDR1 is ENHRY and CDR2 is SYGVKD. The V and J ends lost 9 bases and 2 bases, in that order; junction bases with no gene match: 7. CDR3 length equals 13 residues. The CDR3 sequence: CAIARGGTYEQYF. As DNA, the CDR3 is TGTGCCATAGCAAGGGGAGGGACCTACGAGCAGTACTTC.

The chain links TRBV2 to TRBJ2-1; 9 bases are a match to TRBD1. The CDR3 is 14 amino acids. Germline V gene lookup returns CDR1 SNHLY and CDR2 FYNNEI. Germline trimming cut 4 bases from V and 4 bases from J; bases unmatched to any gene: 2. The CDR3 DNA is TGTGCCAGCAGTGTGGGACAGGGATACAATGAGCAGTTCTTC. Translating it yields CASSVGQGYNEQFF. Full variable domain (remainder filled in from reference TRBV2 and TRBJ2-1): EPEVTQTPSHQVTQMGQEVILRCVPISNHLYFYWYRQILGQKVEFLVSFYNNEISEKSEIFDDQFSVERPDGSNFTLKIRSTKLEDSAMYFCASSVGQGYNEQFFGPGTRLTVL.

This sequence joins TRBV7-9 and TRBJ2-7, with 8 nucleotides matching TRBD1. After removal of 4 bases from V and 5 bases from J, the junction contained 7 bases not matched to a gene. Germline CDR1 and CDR2: SEHNR and FQNEAQ (reference sequence). The CDR3 sequence is 14 residues long. In DNA, the CDR3 is TGTGCCAGCAGCTCCGGGACAGGTAACAACGAGCAGTACTTC. Translation: CASSSGTGNNEQYF.

The rearrangement joins TRBV4-1 to TRBJ1-2; no clear D. CDR1 is MGHRA and CDR2 is YSYEKL in the germline V gene. Trimming stripped 0 bases from V and 2 bases from J, with 10 bases between. The CDR3 loop spans 15 amino acids. This CDR3 reads CASSQEMQVNYGYTF. CDR3 nucleotides: TGCGCCAGCAGCCAAGAGATGCAGGTCAACTATGGCTACACCTTC.

This clone came up a few times. The chain links TRBV5-4 to TRBJ1-2, with D possibly matching TRBD1 (6 bases). The CDR3 contains 16 residues. V was shortened by 4 bases and J by 2 bases, with 18 bases between the two germline ends. Germline V CDR1 and CDR2: SGHNT, YYREEE (reference sequence). CDR3 DNA: TGTGCCAGCAGCCCTCCCCCGGACAGCACCAACTATGGCTACACCTTC. This translates into CASSPPPDSTNYGYTF.

V is TRBV5-8 and J is TRBJ2-5, with D perhaps TRBD2 (5 bases). This CDR3 is built from 16 residues. Germline CDR1 is SGHTS and CDR2 is YDEGEE. V was cut by 4 bases and J by 5 bases, with 21 bases left in between. The CDR3 protein is CASSVPRSGKQETQYF. DNA of the CDR3: TGTGCCAGCAGCGTCCCCCGGTCGGGGAAACAGGAGACCCAGTACTTC.

This clone turned up a few times. The J gene is TRBJ1-1, the V gene TRBV5-5; D is perhaps TRBD1 (6 bases). This CDR3 has 16 amino acids. The V end was cut by 0 bases, the J end by 11 bases, with 23 bases between. CDR1 and CDR2 from the germline V gene are SGHKS and YYEKEE (reference sequence). The CDR3 region is CASSLDVERGIEEAFF. DNA for the CDR3: TGTGCCAGCAGCTTGGACGTCGAGAGGGGGATCGAGGAGGCTTTCTTT.

This clone was seen a few times. The chain is built from TRBV15 and TRBJ1-1, with 10 bases identical to TRBD1. V trimming: 9 bases; J trimming: 4 bases; junction bases outside the gene matches: 8. This CDR3 spans 14 amino acids. Looked up from germline, CDR1 is LNHNV and CDR2 is YYDKDF (reference sequence). The CDR3 sequence is CATWDRGRGTEAFF. CDR3 nucleotides: TGTGCCACTTGGGACAGGGGTCGCGGCACTGAAGCTTTCTTT.